What follows are 4 T cell receptor beta chains derived from one specimen sequenced in a study of T cells in localized non-small cell lung cancer. Data came from immunoSEQ multiplex PCR; TCRdb stores just in-frame clones and leaves some out. The sample lists approximately 33,000 clones, around 88% seen once, with approximately 6.8% in the top ten. The source material was peripheral blood, sampled before any cancer treatment. The source of these receptors is a woman aged 35 to 69 with stage I lung adenocarcinoma.

The gene calls are TRBV4-3 and TRBJ2-6, with 7 bases identical to TRBD1. V dropped 3 bases and J dropped 10; count of bases not matched to a gene: 6. The V gene's germline CDR1 is LGHNA and CDR2 YSLEER. This CDR3 is built from 14 residues. CDR3 in DNA: TGCGCCAGCAGCCACTCACAGGGGTCGAACGTCCTGACTTTC. Its translation: CASSHSQGSNVLTF.

This chain links TRBV11-2 with TRBJ2-5, with D possibly being TRBD1 (6 bases). This CDR3 has 14 amino acids. The germline CDR1 and CDR2 sequences are SGHAT and FQNNGV. V lost 5 bases, J lost 5 bases, and 15 bases lay in between. The DNA for the CDR3 is TGTGCCAGCAGCAAGTGGGAGCAGGGGGAGACCCAGTACTTC. Its protein product is CASSKWEQGETQYF.

The chain uses TRBV5-1 and TRBJ2-1, with 7 bases lining up with TRBD2. The CDR3 extends over 15 amino acids. CDR1 is SGHRS and CDR2 is YFSETQ in the germline V gene. The ends lost 6 bases at V and 6 bases at J; junction bases unmatched: 12. The CDR3 here is CASKTSGAPSNEQFF. Written as DNA, the CDR3 is TGCGCCAGCAAGACGAGCGGGGCCCCTTCCAATGAGCAGTTCTTC. The variable domain in full, with the rest retrieved from reference TRBV5-1 and TRBJ2-1, is KAGVTQTPRYLIKTRGQQVTLSCSPISGHRSVSWYQQTPGQGLQFLFEYFSETQRNKGNFPGRFSGRQFSNSRSEMNVSTLELGDSALYLCASKTSGAPSNEQFFGPGTRLTVL.

The chain carries TRBV5-4 and TRBJ2-7; possible D gene TRBD2, 6 bases. The germline CDR1 and CDR2 sequences are SGHNT and YYREEE (reference sequence). This CDR3 has 13 amino acids. V lost 2 bases and J 6 bases, leaving 12 bases between the germline ends. The chain's CDR3 is CASSFGGRAEQYF. The CDR3, as DNA: TGTGCCAGCAGCTTCGGGGGACGAGCCGAGCAGTACTTC. Variable domain in full (rest from reference TRBV5-4 and TRBJ2-7): ETGVTQSPTHLIKTRGQQVTLRCSSQSGHNTVSWYQQALGQGPQFIFQYYREEENGRGNFPPRFSGLQFPNYSSELNVNALELDDSALYLCASSFGGRAEQYFGPGTRLTVT.